Sequencing of this T cell receptor beta chain was carried out in a study (dated by TCRdb to between 2021 and 2024). For TCR beta sequencing, genomic DNA was taken from unsorted PBMCs, and those PBMCs had been isolated from peripheral blood. Survey-level sequencing on the immunoSEQ platform was used to profile the TCR beta chain repertoires. Turning to the authors' computational methods: CDR3 amino acid length spectratypes and V-J pairing frequencies were compared, and repertoire diversity was measured with the inverse Simpson index. To annotate clonotypes specific to SARS-CoV-2, CMV, influenza A and EBV, TCR beta CDR3 sequences were compared against VDJdb. TCRdb took this table from immuneACCESS and kept in-frame rearrangements with V and J called. Such tables lack part of the clones; where checked against another copy, unresolved V genes explain under half of the gap, and the rest is unexplained. Clonal size and the V and J genes are those of that table, whereas D and trimming came from the DNA. Across this sample there are tens of thousands of clones, with 93% seen only once. Around 4.5% of the sample is taken by the ten largest.

The count of this clone is one. What antigen it recognizes has not been identified. Per-base qualities were not stored, and no clone one base away is much larger. Overall study results and their limits: Further investigation, including longitudinal sampling and assessment of a control group, is stated by the authors to be required.

The receptor was isolated from a man in his forties with rheumatoid arthritis. Sequencing input: PBMCs.

This receptor has the CDR3 CASSYSGGSYEQYF. The bases are TGTGCCAGCAGTTACTCCGGGGGTTCCTACGAGCAGTACTTC. The chain is encoded by TRBV6-5 joined to TRBJ2-7; the D segment could be TRBD2, given 6 matching bases. From cysteine to phenylalanine, the CDR3 is 14 amino acids long. This entry keeps only the CDR3 DNA: 42 bases, framed from base 1. CDR1 and CDR2 are read off the germline V gene as MNHEY and SVGAGI. The junction carries 7 bases between V and J, which are trimmed by 0 bases and 1 base respectively.